This T cell receptor (beta chain) was sequenced in a study of blood T cell repertoires in COVID-19. On the study more broadly: The United States, Italy and Spain provided the acute and convalescent COVID-19 samples.

Per germline, CDR1 SGHNT and CDR2 YENEEA. The CDR3 is 15 residues long. V lost 4 bases and J lost 1, with 13 bases in between. Per the authors' pipeline: Reference gene primers were amplified, and this amplification served to estimate nucleated cell counts. Measured with immunoSEQ multiplex PCR; TCRdb has only the in-frame clones, and not every one. Clonal size and the V and J genes are those of that table, whereas D and trimming came from the DNA. The sample records a few hundred thousand clones, about four fifths being singletons. The TCR was taken from a woman between 40 and 50 years old who had recovered from COVID-19. The chain combines TRBV11-3 with TRBJ1-1; D is unclear. The sequencing input was peripheral blood. In nucleotides, the CDR3 is TGTGCCAGCAGCTCCATCTCAGGTGAGAACACTGAAGCTTTCTTT. Residues: CASSSISGENTEAFF.